This is a list of T cell receptor beta chains from one sample in a study of OX40 agonist ivuxolimab in advanced cancers. Method: immunoSEQ multiplex PCR; TCRdb's copy keeps in-frame clones and lacks some. The data show more than 80,000 clones, with 85% to 95% seen just once and around 0.28% held by the top ten. This specimen consisted of CD4+ or CD8+ T cells sorted from blood, obtained in a trial of the OX40 agonist ivuxolimab. The source is an adult with an advanced solid tumor such as melanoma, head and neck, liver or kidney cancer. Both conserved end residues are part of each CDR3. D genes are given only for firm matches. Clone size is not always given. Where it is, it says once, few, many or a class for expanded clones.

V	D	J	size	CDR3	DNA
TRBV5-5	TRBD1	TRBJ2-7	.	CASSSQGSSYEQYF	TGTGCCAGCAGCTCACAGGGGAGCTCCTACGAGCAGTACTTC
TRBV6-6	.	TRBJ1-5	.	CASSRNRPQHF	TGTGCCAGCAGCAGGAATCGGCCCCAGCATTTT
TRBV15	.	TRBJ1-4	once	CATSRMAGSNEKLFF	TGTGCCACCAGCAGAATGGCAGGTTCTAATGAAAAACTGTTTTTT
TRBV5-6	.	TRBJ1-1	.	CASSSLRGGDEAFF	TGTGCCAGCAGCTCCCTACGAGGCGGGGATGAAGCTTTCTTT
TRBV6-5	.	TRBJ2-1	.	CASSYYWSSYNEQFF	TGTGCCAGCAGTTACTACTGGAGCTCCTACAATGAGCAGTTCTTC
TRBV9	.	TRBJ2-2	.	CASSASPQYTGELFF	TGTGCCAGCAGCGCCTCCCCCCAATACACCGGGGAGCTGTTTTTT
TRBV6-5	.	TRBJ1-2	.	CAISEFGNGYTF	TGTGCCATCAGTGAGTTCGGGAATGGCTACACCTTC
TRBV6-5	.	TRBJ1-2	.	CASREQGDYGYTF	TGTGCCAGCAGGGAACAAGGAGACTATGGCTACACCTTC
TRBV7-2	.	TRBJ1-2	.	CASSLGPANYGYTF	TGTGCCAGCAGCTTAGGGCCAGCTAACTATGGCTACACCTTC
TRBV28	TRBD1	TRBJ1-4	once	CASSSPGQANEKLFF	TGTGCCAGCAGTTCCCCGGGACAGGCCAATGAAAAACTGTTTTTT
TRBV7-3	TRBD1	TRBJ1-2	.	CASSSLTGYGYTF	TGTGCCAGCAGCTCCCTGACAGGGTATGGCTACACCTTC
TRBV4-1	.	TRBJ1-2	.	CASSQYAGYTF	TGCGCCAGCAGCCAATACGCTGGCTACACCTTC
TRBV6-1	.	TRBJ2-3	.	CASSVGSTDTQYF	TGTGCCAGCAGTGTCGGAAGCACAGATACGCAGTATTTT
TRBV6-5	.	TRBJ2-1	.	CASSYGGSTYNEQFF	TGTGCCAGCAGTTATGGCGGGTCGACCTACAATGAGCAGTTCTTC
TRBV29-1	.	TRBJ2-1	.	CSVIPGPSDEQFF	TGCAGCGTTATACCGGGGCCGAGTGATGAGCAGTTCTTC
TRBV6-6	.	TRBJ1-1	.	CASSPRTNPRAFF	TGTGCCAGCAGTCCAAGGACTAACCCTCGGGCTTTCTTT
TRBV18	.	TRBJ1-3	.	CASSPPVQGTNTIYF	TGTGCCAGCTCACCACCGGTACAGGGTACGAACACCATATATTTT
TRBV7-2	.	TRBJ2-7	.	CASSNRGGSYEQYF	TGTGCCAGCAGCAACAGGGGGGGCTCCTACGAGCAGTACTTC
TRBV11-3	TRBD2	TRBJ2-1	.	CASSVAGDSYNEQFF	TGTGCCAGCAGCGTAGCGGGAGACTCCTACAATGAGCAGTTCTTC
TRBV4-1	.	TRBJ2-1	.	CASSQVTGNFPLGNNEQFF	TGCGCCAGCAGCCAAGTAACAGGGAACTTCCCCTTGGGAAACAATGAGCAGTTCTTC
TRBV5-1	TRBD2	TRBJ2-3	.	CASSPALLSGGAWDTQYF	TGCGCCAGCAGCCCTGCTCTCCTCAGCGGGGGGGCCTGGGATACGCAGTATTTT
TRBV7-2	.	TRBJ2-4	.	CASSPRSQGNIQYF	TGTGCCAGCAGCCCCCGGTCCCAAGGAAACATTCAGTACTTC
TRBV27	.	TRBJ2-7	.	CASSPLGYEQYF	TGTGCCAGCAGTCCCCTGGGCTACGAGCAGTACTTC
TRBV7-9	.	TRBJ1-1	.	CASSLGRAAPEALF	TGTGCCAGCAGTCTAGGGCGAGCGGCTCCTGAAGCTCTCTTT
TRBV19	.	TRBJ2-1	.	CATNPGSAYNEQFF	TGTGCCACAAACCCGGGGTCCGCCTACAATGAGCAGTTCTTC
TRBV5-1	.	TRBJ2-3	.	CASSPTTSTDTQYF	TGCGCCAGCAGCCCCACCACTAGCACAGATACGCAGTATTTT
TRBV11-2	.	TRBJ1-3	.	CASSLDPITGTDSGNTIYF	TGTGCCAGCAGCTTAGATCCTATAACGGGTACGGACTCTGGAAACACCATATATTTT
TRBV9	.	TRBJ1-5	.	CASSVVSQGRSQPQHF	TGTGCCAGCAGCGTAGTGTCTCAGGGCCGGAGTCAGCCCCAGCATTTT
TRBV18	TRBD1	TRBJ2-5	.	CASSPGTAQETQYF	TGTGCCAGCTCCCCCGGGACAGCCCAAGAGACCCAGTACTTC
TRBV5-1	.	TRBJ2-3	few	CASSLADTQYF	TGCGCCAGCAGCTTGGCTGATACGCAGTATTTT
TRBV19	TRBD1	TRBJ1-1	.	CASSPGGQMNTEAFF	TGTGCCAGTAGCCCCGGGGGACAGATGAACACTGAAGCTTTCTTT
TRBV15	.	TRBJ1-2	.	CATSRVEGSNYGYTF	TGTGCCACCAGCAGAGTAGAGGGCTCTAACTATGGCTACACCTTC
TRBV9	.	TRBJ2-3	.	CASSPPPRVGDTDTQYF	TGTGCCAGCAGCCCACCCCCTCGTGTGGGGGACACAGATACGCAGTATTTT
TRBV6-6	.	TRBJ1-2	.	CASSYKQDYGYTF	TGTGCCAGCAGTTACAAGCAGGACTATGGCTACACCTTC
TRBV4-2	TRBD1	TRBJ1-2	.	CASSYTGGGNYGYTF	TGTGCCAGCAGCTATACAGGGGGGGGTAACTATGGCTACACCTTC
TRBV6-5	.	TRBJ1-2	.	CASILDRTNYGYTF	TGTGCCAGCATCCTCGACAGAACTAACTATGGCTACACCTTC
TRBV15	TRBD1	TRBJ1-6	.	CATGQAGLGNSPLHF	TGTGCCACCGGACAGGCGGGTTTGGGGAATTCACCCCTCCACTTT
TRBV11-3	.	TRBJ1-3	.	CASRGGGVSGNTIYF	TGTGCCAGCAGAGGTGGCGGCGTCTCTGGAAACACCATATATTTT
TRBV28	.	TRBJ2-7	.	CASSLSSSSYEQYF	TGTGCCAGCAGTTTATCGAGCAGCTCCTACGAGCAGTACTTC
TRBV7-8	.	TRBJ1-2	.	CASSFSRDRVYGYTF	TGTGCCAGCAGCTTCAGTAGGGATAGGGTCTATGGCTACACCTTC
TRBV5-1	.	TRBJ1-4	.	CASSFGSATNEKLFF	TGCGCCAGCAGCTTTGGGTCAGCCACTAATGAAAAACTGTTTTTT
TRBV28	.	TRBJ1-2	.	CASSPGTYYGYTF	TGTGCCAGCAGCCCCGGGACATACTATGGCTACACCTTC
TRBV7-3	.	TRBJ1-1	.	CASSPGLNTEAFF	TGTGCCAGCAGCCCAGGCCTGAACACTGAAGCTTTCTTT
TRBV7-2	.	TRBJ1-1	.	CASSYRAGASEAFF	TGTGCCAGCAGCTATAGGGCAGGGGCCTCTGAAGCTTTCTTT
TRBV6-6	TRBD1	TRBJ1-6	.	CASSYEGAVPNSPLHF	TGTGCCAGCAGTTACGAGGGGGCTGTTCCTAATTCACCCCTCCACTTT
TRBV19	.	TRBJ1-3	.	CASSIDREDTIYF	TGTGCCAGTAGTATAGATCGGGAAGACACCATATATTTT
TRBV9	TRBD1	TRBJ2-1	.	CASSVQGAHEQFF	TGTGCCAGCAGCGTTCAGGGGGCCCATGAGCAGTTCTTC
TRBV19	TRBD1	TRBJ1-5	.	CASKNRGNQPQHF	TGTGCCAGTAAGAACAGGGGTAATCAGCCCCAGCATTTT